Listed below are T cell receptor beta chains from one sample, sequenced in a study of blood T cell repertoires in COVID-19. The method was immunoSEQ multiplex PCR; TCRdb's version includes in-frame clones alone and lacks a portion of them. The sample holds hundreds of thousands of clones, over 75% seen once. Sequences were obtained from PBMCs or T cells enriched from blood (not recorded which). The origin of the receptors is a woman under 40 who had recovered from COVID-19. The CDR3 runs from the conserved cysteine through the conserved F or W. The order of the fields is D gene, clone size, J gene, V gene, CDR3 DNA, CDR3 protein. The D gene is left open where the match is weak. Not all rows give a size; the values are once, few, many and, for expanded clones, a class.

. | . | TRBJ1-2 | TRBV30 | TGTGCCTGGAGTCCGGGGGGGGGTGGCTACACCTTC | CAWSPGGGGYTF
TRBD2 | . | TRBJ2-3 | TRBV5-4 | TGTGCCAGCAGCTTGGGACTAGCGGGGGGGCTAGATACGCAGTATTTT | CASSLGLAGGLDTQYF
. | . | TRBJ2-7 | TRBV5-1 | TGCGCCAGCAGCTTGGGCCAGGATGGGTTCTCCTACGAGCAGTACTTC | CASSLGQDGFSYEQYF
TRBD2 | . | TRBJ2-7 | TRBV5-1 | TGCGCCAGCAGCTTGGGGGCTAGCGGGCACGAGCAGTACTTC | CASSLGASGHEQYF
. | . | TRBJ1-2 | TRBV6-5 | TGTGCCAGCAGAATGGAGGGTAACTATGGCTACACCTTC | CASRMEGNYGYTF
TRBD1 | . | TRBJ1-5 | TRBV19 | TGTGCCACCGACCCGGACAGGGCTTTCAATCAGCCCCAGCATTTT | CATDPDRAFNQPQHF
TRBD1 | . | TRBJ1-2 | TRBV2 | TGTGCCAGCAGGCCGACAGGGGCGAATCGTGGCTACACCTTC | CASRPTGANRGYTF
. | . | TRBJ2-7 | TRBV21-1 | TGTGCCAGCAGCAAAGCTACCCCCGTGGGGGGGACCTCCTACGAGCAGTACTTC | CASSKATPVGGTSYEQYF
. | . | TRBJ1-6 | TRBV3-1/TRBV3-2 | TGTGCCAGCAGCCAGGGAGGGGGGGGACATAATTCACCCCTCCACTTT | CASSQGGGGHNSPLHF
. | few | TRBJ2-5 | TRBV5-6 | TGTGCCAGCAGCTTGGCCTTCAGGGGTGGAGAGACCCAGTACTTC | CASSLAFRGGETQYF
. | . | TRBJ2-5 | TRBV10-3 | TGTGCCATCAGGGGGGGAGAGGGCTCGGAGGAGACCCAGTACTTC | CAIRGGEGSEETQYF
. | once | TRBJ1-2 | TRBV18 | TGTGCCAGCTCACCAGAAACATATGGCTACACCTTC | CASSPETYGYTF
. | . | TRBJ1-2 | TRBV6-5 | TGTGCCAGCAATCGGGGGTTCGACTATGGCTACACCTTC | CASNRGFDYGYTF
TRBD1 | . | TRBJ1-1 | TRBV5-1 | TGCGCCAGCAGCTTTACAGGGGAGGCTGAAGCTTTCTTT | CASSFTGEAEAFF
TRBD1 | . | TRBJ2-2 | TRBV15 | TGTGCCACCAGCAGAGTCGGGACAGGGGGGTACGGGGAGCTGTTTTTT | CATSRVGTGGYGELFF
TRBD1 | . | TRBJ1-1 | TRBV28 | TGTGCCAGCAGTTCGACAGGGAACGAACCCTTGTTTACTTTCTTT | CASSSTGNEPLFTFF
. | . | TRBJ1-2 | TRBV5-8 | TGTGCCAGCAGCTTGAGCCTCGGGGGAAGTAACTATGGCTACACCTTC | CASSLSLGGSNYGYTF
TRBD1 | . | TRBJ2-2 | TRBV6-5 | TGTGCCAGCAGGCGTACAGGGGGTTCCACCGGGGAGCTGTTTTTT | CASRRTGGSTGELFF
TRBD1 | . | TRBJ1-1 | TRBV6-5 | TGTGCCAGCAGTTTCGGACAGGGGGCCACTGAAGCTTTCTTT | CASSFGQGATEAFF
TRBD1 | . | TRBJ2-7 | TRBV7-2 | TGTGCCAGCAGCTACGACAGGGGGCTATCCTACGAGCAGTACTTC | CASSYDRGLSYEQYF
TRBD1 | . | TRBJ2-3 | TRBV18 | TGTGCCAGCTCACCACTTCGACAGGGGGTTGGCGATACGCAGTATTTT | CASSPLRQGVGDTQYF
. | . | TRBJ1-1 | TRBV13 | TGTGCCAGCAGCTTGGGGTCCCAGGGGACTGAAGCTTTCTTT | CASSLGSQGTEAFF
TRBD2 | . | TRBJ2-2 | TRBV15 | TGTGCCACCAGCAGAGATTACGGGCGCGGGACTAGCGGGGGGGAGAACACCGGGGAGCTGTTTTTT | CATSRDYGRGTSGGENTGELFF
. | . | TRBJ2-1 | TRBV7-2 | TGTGCCAGCAGCTTAGGCGGGGTTAGTGAGCAGTTCTTC | CASSLGGVSEQFF
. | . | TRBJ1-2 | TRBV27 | TGTGCCAGCAGTTTATCGGGGCACAGGGTCTATGGCTACACCTTC | CASSLSGHRVYGYTF
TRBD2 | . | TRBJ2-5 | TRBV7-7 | TGTGCCAGCAGCTTAGGACTAGCGGGGGGCCGGGAGACCCAGTACTTC | CASSLGLAGGRETQYF
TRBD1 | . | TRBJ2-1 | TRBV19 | TGTGCCAGTAGGACAGGGGGGGGCGCGTACAATGAGCAGTTCTTC | CASRTGGGAYNEQFF
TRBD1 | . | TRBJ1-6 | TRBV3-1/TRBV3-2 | TGTGCCAGCAGCCCCGGGACAGGGCCCGGGTCACCCCTCCACTTT | CASSPGTGPGSPLHF
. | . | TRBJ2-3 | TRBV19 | TGTGCCAGTAGTGGCGCAGGGGCTAGCACAGATACGCAGTATTTT | CASSGAGASTDTQYF
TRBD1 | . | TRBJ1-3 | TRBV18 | TGTGCCAGCTCCCAAACAACAGGGGCTGCGGCTGGAAACACCATATATTTT | CASSQTTGAAAGNTIYF
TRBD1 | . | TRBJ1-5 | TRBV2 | TGTGCCAGCAGTGTAGGGACAGCTAGCAATCAGCCCCAGCATTTT | CASSVGTASNQPQHF
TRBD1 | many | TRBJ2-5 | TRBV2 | TGTGCCAGCAGGAGGGACAGCCAAGGGACCCAGTACTTC | CASRRDSQGTQYF
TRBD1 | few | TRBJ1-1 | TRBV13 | TGTGCCAGCAGCTTAGGCCCCAGGGGGCGGGAGGGTGAAGCTTTCTTT | CASSLGPRGREGEAFF
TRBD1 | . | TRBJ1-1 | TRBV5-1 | TGCGCCAGCAGCCGGGGACAGGGGGCCACTGAAGCTTTCTTT | CASSRGQGATEAFF